This TCR beta chain was sequenced in a study of glioma-infiltrating T cells after dendritic cell vaccination. Study overall: Between about 2002 and 2013, patients got autologous tumor lysate-pulsed dendritic cell vaccines. General observations from the study: Few patients contributed both blood and tumor specimens.

To note about this clone: The antigen remains unidentified.

Germline CDR1 is LNHDA and CDR2 is SQIVND (reference sequence). Trimming cost V 3 bases and J 2 bases; bases outside gene matches: 4. The CDR3 has 15 residues. Amplification used 60 V beta primers and 13 J beta primers. Produced via immunoSEQ multiplex PCR; TCRdb's table is partial and in-frame only. The data contain approximately 110,000 clones, almost 90% of them singletons. The time point: after dendritic cell vaccination, including at tumor progression/relapse. All glioblastoma patients lacked an isocitrate dehydrogenase mutation. The V and J genes are TRBV19 and TRBJ2-1; TRBD2 matches at 7 bases. This TCR derives from a human donor with glioblastoma. Specimen: blood, collected after dendritic cell vaccination. CDR3 region: CASSIVLAAYNEQFF. The CDR3 region has the DNA TGTGCCAGTAGTATTGTCCTAGCGGCCTACAATGAGCAGTTCTTC.